The 27 T cell receptor beta chains below were found in one sample sequenced in a study of cytomegalovirus exposure and HLA in healthy donors. Primers: 60 Vbeta forward and 13 Jbeta reverse. Clones were sequenced by immunoSEQ multiplex PCR, and TCRdb holds only the in-frame ones, with some missing. The sample consists of about 130,000 clones, about 78% of them appearing once. Sequencing was performed on PBMCs. Every receptor here comes from a human donor in good health.

This rearrangement joins TRBV5-3 to TRBJ2-1; possible D gene TRBD2, 7 bases. TRBV5-3 is placed among ORFs of uncertain function. Trimming shortened V by 9 bases and J by 7 bases, and 20 bases separated the two germline ends. The CDR3 contains 14 residues. For the CDR3, the DNA is TGTGCCATATTGGGGGAGGGGGTGTCGAATGAGCAGTTCTTC. It encodes CAILGEGVSNEQFF.

J is TRBJ2-1 and V is TRBV7-2, with 7 bases matching TRBD1. The germline V gene encodes CDR1 SGHTA and CDR2 FQGNSA. Trimming removed 4 bases from V and 4 bases from J; junction bases left unmatched: 7. This CDR3 comprises 15 residues. The chain's CDR3 is CASSYGDSKYNEQFF. DNA of the CDR3: TGTGCCAGCAGCTATGGGGACAGTAAGTACAATGAGCAGTTCTTC.

This clone came up a few times. The genes are TRBV5-4 and TRBJ1-1; 8 bases fit TRBD1. Trimming at V came to 5 bases and at J to 5 bases, leaving 8 bases not matched to a gene. The CDR3 runs 14 residues. Germline values: CDR1 SGHNT, CDR2 YYREEE (reference sequence). This CDR3 is CASRQGQGRTEAFF. The CDR3 bases are TGTGCCAGCAGACAAGGACAGGGTAGGACTGAAGCTTTCTTT.

V is TRBV30 and J is TRBJ2-7; TRBD1 is a possible D gene (6 bases). Per the germline V gene, CDR1 is GTSNPN and CDR2 is SVGIG (reference sequence). The CDR3 is made up of 14 amino acids. The V end was cut by 0 bases, the J end by 0 bases, with 9 bases between. The CDR3 nucleotides are TGTGCCTGGAGTGTCGGGACACCCTCCTACGAGCAGTACTTC. Translation: CAWSVGTPSYEQYF.

The chain links TRBV4-3 to TRBJ1-3; 9 nucleotides align to TRBD1. V lost 1 base to trimming and J lost 0 bases; unmatched junction nucleotides: 7. Germline CDR1 and CDR2: LGHNA and YSLEER. This CDR3 comprises 18 residues. CDR3 region: CASSQVINRGLSGNTIYF. CDR3 bases: TGCGCCAGCAGCCAAGTGATAAACAGGGGGCTCTCTGGAAACACCATATATTTT.

CDR3 sequence reads: CASSLGGQGVNSPLHF. In DNA, the CDR3 is TGTGCCAGCAGCTTAGGTGGCCAGGGCGTCAATTCACCCCTCCACTTT. V and J are TRBV7-6 and TRBJ1-6; TRBD1 might be the D (5 bases). Trimming took off 1 base at V and 7 bases at J, with 14 bases between the two ends. Germline V CDR1 and CDR2: SGHVS, FNYEAQ. This CDR3 comprises 16 residues.

V is TRBV7-2 and J is TRBJ2-5; 7 positions agree with TRBD2. After removal of 3 bases from V and 5 bases from J, the junction contained 9 bases not matched to a gene. The CDR3 length is 15 residues. Germline V gene lookup returns CDR1 SGHTA and CDR2 FQGNSA. For the CDR3, the DNA is TGTGCCAGCAGCTTCTCTGGGGGGGTCGGGGAGACCCAGTACTTC. Protein product: CASSFSGGVGETQYF.

The chain is built from TRBV28 and TRBJ2-7, with 12 bases matching TRBD2. The CDR3 is made up of 14 amino acids. The V segment lost 5 bases and the J segment 6 bases; nucleotides outside the gene matches: 5. From germline, CDR1 is MDHEN and CDR2 SYDVKM. The CDR3 DNA sequence: TGTGCCAGCAGTAACCCGACTAGCGGGGGCGAGCAGTACTTC. It encodes CASSNPTSGGEQYF.

The chain combines TRBV28 with TRBJ2-7, with a tentative D call TRBD2 (7 bases). Germline CDR1 reads MDHEN; CDR2 reads SYDVKM. The CDR3 totals 13 residues. Trimming stripped 8 bases from V and 9 bases from J, with 20 bases between. This chain's CDR3 is CASHGFRGAGQYF. In DNA form, the CDR3 reads TGTGCCAGCCATGGGTTTCGGGGGGCTGGGCAGTACTTC.

J is TRBJ1-2 and V is TRBV19, with a possible D match to TRBD1 (5 bases). Trimming took off 4 bases at V and 5 bases at J, with 14 bases between the two ends. CDR3 length: 14 amino acids. Germline CDR1 reads LNHDA; CDR2 reads SQIVND (reference sequence). The CDR3 coding sequence is TGTGCCAGTAGTAGAGACAGCCCAGGGTATGGCTACACCTTC. This codes for CASSRDSPGYGYTF.

The chain joins TRBV10-1 to TRBJ2-7; D remains ambiguous. This CDR3 contains 12 residues. Trimming removed 5 bases from V and 4 bases from J, with 9 bases in between. Per germline, CDR1 WNHNN and CDR2 SYGVQD (reference sequence). The chain's CDR3 is CASSPGRYEQYF. CDR3 in DNA: TGCGCCAGCAGTCCGGGTCGTTACGAGCAGTACTTC.

V gene TRBV7-2 combines with J gene TRBJ1-5, with D possibly being TRBD1 (6 bases). V gave up 1 base and J gave up 2 bases, with 9 bases separating them. Germline assignment: CDR1 SGHTA and CDR2 FQGNSA. This CDR3 contains 15 residues. CDR3 sequence (DNA): TGTGCCAGCAGCTTAGACGCAGGGGGCAATCAGCCCCAGCATTTT. Encoded protein: CASSLDAGGNQPQHF. Supplemented by reference TRBV7-2 and TRBJ1-5, the full variable domain reads GAGVSQSPSNKVTEKGKDVELRCDPISGHTALYWYRQSLGQGLEFLIYFQGNSAPDKSGLPSDRFSAERTGGSVSTLTIQRTQQEDSAVYLCASSLDAGGNQPQHFGDGTRLSIL.

This chain connects TRBV6-4 to TRBJ1-5; tentative D call: TRBD1 (6 bases). This CDR3 has 18 amino acids. The V and J ends lost 3 bases and 1 base respectively, with 19 bases between them. Germline values: CDR1 MRHNA, CDR2 SNTAGT. The CDR3, as DNA: TGTGCCAGCAGTGAAGAGGGGGTCTCCCTTCCGAGCAATCAGCCCCAGCATTTT. Amino acids: CASSEEGVSLPSNQPQHF.

Here the CDR3 DNA reads TGTGCCAGCAGTTTAGGGACAGTGAACACTGAAGCTTTCTTT. Its protein is CASSLGTVNTEAFF. The chain combines TRBV28 with TRBJ1-1; 7 nucleotides align to TRBD1. This CDR3 contains 14 residues. Germline loops: CDR1 MDHEN, CDR2 SYDVKM. J gave up 0 bases and V 2 bases, and 0 bases lay outside the gene matches.

This clone was recorded a few times. The V gene is TRBV30, the J gene TRBJ1-2; 8 nucleotides match TRBD1. Losses at the gene ends were 2 bases for V and 12 bases for J; bases not matched to a gene: 5. Per the germline V gene, CDR1 is GTSNPN and CDR2 is SVGIG (reference sequence). CDR3 length: 11 residues. CDR3: CAWSFTGGNTF. The CDR3 DNA is TGTGCCTGGAGTTTCACAGGGGGAAACACCTTC.

The chain combines TRBV7-2 with TRBJ2-2, with unresolved D. The V gene's germline CDR1 is SGHTA and CDR2 FQGNSA. The CDR3 has 15 amino acids. The V end lost 1 base, the J end lost 1 base, and 7 bases lay between the germline ends. Here the CDR3 DNA reads TGTGCCAGCAGCTTAGATCGCAGGAACACCGGGGAGCTGTTTTTT. This translates into CASSLDRRNTGELFF. Full variable domain (outside the CDR3, taken from reference TRBV7-2 and TRBJ2-2): GAGVSQSPSNKVTEKGKDVELRCDPISGHTALYWYRQSLGQGLEFLIYFQGNSAPDKSGLPSDRFSAERTGGSVSTLTIQRTQQEDSAVYLCASSLDRRNTGELFFGEGSRLTVL.

This clone is a singleton in its sample. CDR3 region: CASRGAGSSYEQYF. The DNA for the CDR3 is TGTGCCAGCAGGGGGGCAGGGAGCTCCTACGAGCAGTACTTC. J is TRBJ2-7 and V is TRBV28; D is possibly TRBD1 (6 bases). V lost 6 bases to trimming and J lost 0 bases, with 12 bases between them. The CDR3 extends over 14 amino acids. Germline V CDR1 and CDR2: MDHEN, SYDVKM.

The chain joins TRBV7-2 to TRBJ2-5, with unresolved D. The CDR3 length is 17 residues. V was trimmed by 3 bases and J by 2 bases, leaving 19 bases between them. Germline loops: CDR1 SGHTA, CDR2 FQGNSA. This chain's CDR3 is CASSFLSRTLNQETQYF. In nucleotides, the CDR3 is TGTGCCAGCAGCTTTTTATCTCGTACCCTAAATCAAGAGACCCAGTACTTC.

The chain joins TRBV14 to TRBJ2-2, with 7 bases fitting TRBD2. V trimming: 4 bases; J trimming: 3 bases; junction bases outside the gene matches: 5. The CDR3 has 15 residues. Germline V CDR1 and CDR2: SGHDN, FVKESK. The CDR3 DNA sequence: TGTGCCAGCAGCCCCATCGGGGGGTACACCGGGGAGCTGTTTTTT. Translated, it gives CASSPIGGYTGELFF.

This clone came up a few times. J is TRBJ1-5 and V is TRBV7-8; TRBD1 agrees at 7 bases. V shed 4 bases and J 0 bases; nucleotides not matched to a gene: 12. The germline V gene encodes CDR1 SGHVS and CDR2 FQNEAQ. The CDR3 spans 18 residues. The CDR3 here is CASSSYSPGGASNQPQHF. In DNA form, the CDR3 reads TGTGCCAGCAGCTCCTACTCCCCAGGGGGTGCTAGCAATCAGCCCCAGCATTTT.

Sample share makes this clone medium-sized. The chain is built from TRBV6-4 and TRBJ2-2, with D possibly TRBD1 on 5 matching bases. V shed 6 bases and J shed 2 bases, with 10 bases lying between them. Germline V gene sequence: CDR1 MRHNA, CDR2 SNTAGT. CDR3 length equals 14 residues. CDR3 DNA: TGTGCCAGCAGCAGGACACATAACACCGGGGAGCTGTTTTTT. Translation: CASSRTHNTGELFF.

The rearrangement joins TRBV28 to TRBJ2-7; a weak D match, TRBD2 (5 bases). Germline assignment: CDR1 MDHEN and CDR2 SYDVKM. The CDR3 has 12 residues. The germline V and J ends were trimmed by 7 bases and 4 bases, with 11 bases remaining between them. Here the CDR3 DNA reads TGTGCCAGCACCACGGAGGTTTACGAGCAGTACTTC. It specifies CASTTEVYEQYF. The entire variable domain, with the rest obtained from reference TRBV28 and TRBJ2-7, is as follows: DVKVTQSSRYLVKRTGEKVFLECVQDMDHENMFWYRQDPGLGLRLIYFSYDVKMKEKGDIPEGYSVSREKKERFSLILESASTNQTSMYLCASTTEVYEQYFGPGTRLTVT.

The rearrangement uses TRBV5-1 and TRBJ2-7; 7 bases fit TRBD1. This CDR3 has 13 residues. The germline gives CDR1 SGHRS, CDR2 YFSETQ. V was clipped by 5 bases and J by 2 bases; unmatched bases: 4. CDR3 protein: CASRAGGPYEQYF. The CDR3 DNA reads TGCGCCAGCAGAGCAGGGGGTCCCTACGAGCAGTACTTC.

This rearrangement joins TRBV11-3 to TRBJ2-7, with 7 positions matching TRBD1. CDR3 size: 14 residues. Looked up from germline, CDR1 is SGHNT and CDR2 is YENEEA. Unmatched junction bases numbered 7, after V lost 5 bases and J lost 3 bases. The CDR3 loop is CASSPQGTHYEQYF. The DNA of the CDR3 is TGTGCCAGCAGCCCACAGGGGACCCACTACGAGCAGTACTTC.

CDR3: CASSVVSTDTQYF. In DNA form, the CDR3 reads TGTGCCAGCAGCGTAGTAAGCACAGATACGCAGTATTTT. The chain combines TRBV9 with TRBJ2-3; D gene ambiguous. Between the trimmed V and J ends, which lost 0 bases and 0 bases, there was a span of 2 bases. Germline CDR1 SGDLS, CDR2 YYNGEE. CDR3 length: 13 amino acids.

The gene calls are TRBV5-1 and TRBJ2-7, with 8 bases fitting TRBD2. Germline-derived CDR1 and CDR2 are SGHRS and YFSETQ. The length of the CDR3 is 15 residues. V gave up 0 bases and J gave up 3 bases; unmatched junction bases: 5. The CDR3 loop is CASSLESSGFYEQYF. The CDR3 region has the DNA TGCGCCAGCAGCTTGGAGTCTAGCGGGTTCTACGAGCAGTACTTC.

V gene TRBV7-2 combines with J gene TRBJ2-1; D ambiguous. V lost 0 bases and J lost 4, with 7 bases in between. This CDR3 spans 14 amino acids. Germline V gene data show CDR1 as SGHTA and CDR2 as FQGNSA. The CDR3 sequence is CASSLASGYNEQFF. CDR3 DNA sequence: TGTGCCAGCAGCTTAGCCTCAGGATACAATGAGCAGTTCTTC.